This TCR beta chain was sequenced in a study of blood T cell repertoires in COVID-19. The repertoire was sequenced with immunoSEQ multiplex PCR; TCRdb's copy has only in-frame clones and lacks some. This table holds over 45,000 clones, 65% to 85% found once. V lost 7 bases to trimming and J lost 9 bases; unmatched junction nucleotides: 8. CDR1 is MNHEY and CDR2 is SVGAGI in the germline V gene. The CDR3 contains 14 residues. Sample: peripheral blood. The chain couples TRBV6-5 to TRBJ1-6, with TRBD1 identical over 8 bases. The TCR comes from a man aged 45-60 years with active COVID-19. The CDR3 DNA sequence: TGTGCCAGCACCCGGGACAGGTCGAGTTCACCCCTCCACTTT. Its translation is CASTRDRSSSPLHF.